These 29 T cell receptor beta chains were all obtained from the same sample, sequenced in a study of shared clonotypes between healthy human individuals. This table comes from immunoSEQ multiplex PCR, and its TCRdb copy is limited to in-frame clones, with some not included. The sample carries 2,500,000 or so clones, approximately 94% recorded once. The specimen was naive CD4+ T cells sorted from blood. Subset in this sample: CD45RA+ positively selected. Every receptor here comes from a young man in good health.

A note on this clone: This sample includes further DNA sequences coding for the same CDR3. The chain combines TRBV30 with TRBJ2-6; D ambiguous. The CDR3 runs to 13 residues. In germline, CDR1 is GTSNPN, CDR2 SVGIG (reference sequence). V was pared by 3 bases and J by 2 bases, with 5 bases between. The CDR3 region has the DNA TGTGCCTGGAGGGGCACTGGGGCCAACGTCCTGACTTTC. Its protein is CAWRGTGANVLTF.

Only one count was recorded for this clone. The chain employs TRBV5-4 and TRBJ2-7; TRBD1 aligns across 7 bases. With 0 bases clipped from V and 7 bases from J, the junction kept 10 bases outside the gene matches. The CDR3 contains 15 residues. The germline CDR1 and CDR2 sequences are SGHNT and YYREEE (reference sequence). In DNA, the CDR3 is TGTGCCAGCAGCTTGGAGACAGGGCGGTCGGGAGAGCAGTACTTC. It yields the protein CASSLETGRSGEQYF.

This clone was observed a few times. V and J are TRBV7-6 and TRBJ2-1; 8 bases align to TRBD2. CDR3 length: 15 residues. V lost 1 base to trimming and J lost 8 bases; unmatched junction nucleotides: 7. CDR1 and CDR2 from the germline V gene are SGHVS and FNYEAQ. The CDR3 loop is CASSLGPGGPDEQFF. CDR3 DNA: TGTGCCAGCAGCTTAGGTCCGGGAGGGCCGGATGAGCAGTTCTTC.

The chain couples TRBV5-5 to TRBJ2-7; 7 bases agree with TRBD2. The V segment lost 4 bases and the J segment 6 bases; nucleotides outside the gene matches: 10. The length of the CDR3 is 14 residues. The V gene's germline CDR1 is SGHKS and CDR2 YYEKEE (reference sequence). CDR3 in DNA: TGTGCCAGCAGCCCCTCACTCTCGGGAGGCGAGCAGTACTTC. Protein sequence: CASSPSLSGGEQYF.

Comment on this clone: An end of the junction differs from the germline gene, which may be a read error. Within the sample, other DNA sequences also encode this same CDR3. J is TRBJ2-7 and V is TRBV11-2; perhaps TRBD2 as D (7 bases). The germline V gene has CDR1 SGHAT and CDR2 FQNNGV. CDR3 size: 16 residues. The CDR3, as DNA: TGTGCCAGCAGCTTAGTAGGGGGGGCGTCGGTTAGCGAGCAGTATTTC. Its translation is CASSLVGGASVSEQYF.

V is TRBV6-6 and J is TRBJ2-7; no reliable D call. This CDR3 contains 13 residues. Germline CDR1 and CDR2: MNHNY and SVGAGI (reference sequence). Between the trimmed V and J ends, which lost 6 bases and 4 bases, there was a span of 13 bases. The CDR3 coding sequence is TGTGCCAGCAGCAAATACGGATCTTACGAGCAGTACTTC. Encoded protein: CASSKYGSYEQYF.

The CDR3 DNA reads TGTGCCTGGAGGGGAGGACAGCCGGGCGGACGGACTGAAGCTTTCTTT. Protein: CAWRGGQPGGRTEAFF. The V gene is TRBV30, the J gene TRBJ1-1; D is perhaps TRBD1 (6 bases). V was shortened by 3 bases and J by 5 bases, with 22 bases between the two germline ends. Germline V CDR1 and CDR2: GTSNPN, SVGIG (reference sequence). CDR3 size: 16 residues.

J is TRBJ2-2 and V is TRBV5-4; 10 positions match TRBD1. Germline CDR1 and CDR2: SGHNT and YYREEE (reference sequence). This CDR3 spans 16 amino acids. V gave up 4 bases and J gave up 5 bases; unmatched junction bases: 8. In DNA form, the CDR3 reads TGTGCCAGCAGCCCTGCGGGACAGGGGCGGACCGGGGAGCTGTTTTTT. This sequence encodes CASSPAGQGRTGELFF.

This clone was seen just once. The chain's CDR3 is CASSPLSGTELYEQYF. As DNA, the CDR3 is TGTGCCAGCAGCCCGCTGTCAGGGACGGAACTCTACGAGCAGTACTTC. The chain has TRBV7-9 and TRBJ2-7; D tentatively fits TRBD1 or TRBD2 (5 bases each). This CDR3 comprises 16 residues. Trimming left V 5 bases short and J 3 bases short, with 20 bases between. CDR1 and CDR2 from the germline V gene are SEHNR and FQNEAQ (reference sequence).

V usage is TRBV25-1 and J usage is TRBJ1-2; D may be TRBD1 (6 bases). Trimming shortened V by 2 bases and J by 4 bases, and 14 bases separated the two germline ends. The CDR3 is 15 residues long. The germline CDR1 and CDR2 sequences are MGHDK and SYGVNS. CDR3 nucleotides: TGTGCCAGCAGTGAACTGAACAGGGAGGCCTATGGCTACACCTTC. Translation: CASSELNREAYGYTF.

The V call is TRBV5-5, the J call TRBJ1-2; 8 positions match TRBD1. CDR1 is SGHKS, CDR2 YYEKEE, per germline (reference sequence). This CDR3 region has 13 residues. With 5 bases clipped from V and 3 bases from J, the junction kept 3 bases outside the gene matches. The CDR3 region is CASSPGGDYGYTF. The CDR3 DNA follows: TGTGCCAGCAGTCCAGGGGGCGACTATGGCTACACCTTC. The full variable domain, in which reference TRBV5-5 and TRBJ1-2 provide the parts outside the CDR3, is DAGVTQSPTHLIKTRGQQVTLRCSPISGHKSVSWYQQVLGQGPQFIFQYYEKEERGRGNFPDRFSARQFPNYSSELNVNALLLGDSALYLCASSPGGDYGYTFGSGTRLTVV.

CDR3 in amino acids: CASSASGTQTEKLFF. The CDR3 bases are TGTGCCAGCAGTGCGTCCGGCACTCAAACTGAAAAACTGTTTTTT. The chain employs TRBV2 and TRBJ1-4; D gene unclear. V shed 4 bases and J shed 7 bases, with 16 bases lying between them. The CDR3 totals 15 residues. Germline assignment: CDR1 SNHLY and CDR2 FYNNEI.

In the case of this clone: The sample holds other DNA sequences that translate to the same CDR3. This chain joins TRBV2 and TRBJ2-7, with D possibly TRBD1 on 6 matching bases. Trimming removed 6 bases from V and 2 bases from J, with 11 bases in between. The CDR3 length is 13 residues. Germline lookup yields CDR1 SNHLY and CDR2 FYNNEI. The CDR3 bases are TGTGCCAGCAGGAGACAGGTGACCTACGAGCAGTACTTC. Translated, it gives CASRRQVTYEQYF.

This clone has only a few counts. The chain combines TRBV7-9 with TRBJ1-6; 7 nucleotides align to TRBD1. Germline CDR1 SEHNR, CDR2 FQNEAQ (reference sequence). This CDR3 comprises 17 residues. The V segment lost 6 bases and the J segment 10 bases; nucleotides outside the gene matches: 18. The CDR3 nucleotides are TGTGCCAGCAGTAATACAGGGGCTGGGTTGGTCTACTCACCCCTCCACTTT. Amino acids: CASSNTGAGLVYSPLHF.

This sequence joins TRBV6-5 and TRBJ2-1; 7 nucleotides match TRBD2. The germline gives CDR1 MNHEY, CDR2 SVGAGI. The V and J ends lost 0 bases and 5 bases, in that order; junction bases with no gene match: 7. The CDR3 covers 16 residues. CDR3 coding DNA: TGTGCCAGCAGTTACTCGAGGCGGGGGTCTAACAATGAGCAGTTCTTC. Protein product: CASSYSRRGSNNEQFF.

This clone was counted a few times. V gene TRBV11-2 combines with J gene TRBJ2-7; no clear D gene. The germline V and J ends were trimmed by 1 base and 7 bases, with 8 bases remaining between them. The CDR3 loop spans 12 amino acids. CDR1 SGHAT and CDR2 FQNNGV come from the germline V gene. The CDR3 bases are TGTGCCAGCAGCTTAGGCGCGAATGAGCAGTACTTC. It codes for CASSLGANEQYF.

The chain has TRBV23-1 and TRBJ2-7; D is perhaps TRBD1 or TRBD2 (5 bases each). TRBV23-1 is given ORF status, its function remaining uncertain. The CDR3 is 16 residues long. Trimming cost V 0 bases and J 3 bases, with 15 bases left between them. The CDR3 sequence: CASSQSRGEGVYEQYF. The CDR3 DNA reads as TGCGCCAGCAGTCAATCAAGAGGGGAAGGGGTCTACGAGCAGTACTTC.

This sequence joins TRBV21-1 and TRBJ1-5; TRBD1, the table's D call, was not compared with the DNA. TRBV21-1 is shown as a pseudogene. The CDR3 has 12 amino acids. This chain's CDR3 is CASRQGVQPQHF. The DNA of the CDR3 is TGTGCCAGCAGACAAGGGGTCCAGCCCCAGCATTTT.

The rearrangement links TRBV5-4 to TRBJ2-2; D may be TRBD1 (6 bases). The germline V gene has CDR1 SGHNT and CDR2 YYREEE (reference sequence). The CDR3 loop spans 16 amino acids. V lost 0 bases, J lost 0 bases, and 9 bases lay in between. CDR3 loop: CASSLVGATNTGELFF. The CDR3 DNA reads TGTGCCAGCAGCTTGGTGGGGGCGACGAACACCGGGGAGCTGTTTTTT.

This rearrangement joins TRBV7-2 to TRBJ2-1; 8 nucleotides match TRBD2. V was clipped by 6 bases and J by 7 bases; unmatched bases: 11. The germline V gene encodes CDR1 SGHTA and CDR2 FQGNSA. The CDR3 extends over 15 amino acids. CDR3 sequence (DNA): TGTGCCAGCAGTACCACGGGAGGGCCTATGAATGAGCAGTTCTTC. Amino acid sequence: CASSTTGGPMNEQFF.

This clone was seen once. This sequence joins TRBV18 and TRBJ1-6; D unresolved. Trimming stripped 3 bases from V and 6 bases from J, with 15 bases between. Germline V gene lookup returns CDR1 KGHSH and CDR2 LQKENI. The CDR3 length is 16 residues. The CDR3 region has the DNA TGTGCCAGCTCACCGTCCACGGCCCCGACTAATTCACCCCTCCACTTT. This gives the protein CASSPSTAPTNSPLHF.

The DNA of the CDR3 is TGTGCCAGCAGTTTAGGTTTGGGAGGGAGGTATGGCTACACCTTC. Translation gives CASSLGLGGRYGYTF. The rearrangement links TRBV28 to TRBJ1-2; D not resolved. The CDR3 sequence is 15 residues long. Germline V lookup: CDR1 MDHEN, CDR2 SYDVKM. Trimming shortened V by 2 bases and J by 5 bases, and 15 bases separated the two germline ends.

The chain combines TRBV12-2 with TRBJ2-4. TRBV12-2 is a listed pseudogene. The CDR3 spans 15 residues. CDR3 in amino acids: CASRLAGTAKNIQYF. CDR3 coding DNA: TGTGCAAGTCGCTTAGCCGGGACAGCCAAAAACATTCAGTACTTC.

The CDR3 DNA follows: TGTGCCTGGAGTTTTACAGCCCCCTTTGAAGCTTTCTTT. Its protein product is CAWSFTAPFEAFF. The gene calls are TRBV30 and TRBJ1-1, with unresolved D. The V and J ends lost 2 bases and 7 bases respectively, with 14 bases between them. Germline CDR1 GTSNPN, CDR2 SVGIG (reference sequence). The CDR3 sequence is 13 residues long.

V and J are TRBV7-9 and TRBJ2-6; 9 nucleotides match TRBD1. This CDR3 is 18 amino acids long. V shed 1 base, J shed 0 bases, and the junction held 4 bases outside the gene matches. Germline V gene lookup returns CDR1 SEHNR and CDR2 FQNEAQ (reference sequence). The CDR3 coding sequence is TGTGCCAGCAGCTTAGATGGGACAGGGAGCTCTGGGGCCAACGTCCTGACTTTC. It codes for CASSLDGTGSSGANVLTF.

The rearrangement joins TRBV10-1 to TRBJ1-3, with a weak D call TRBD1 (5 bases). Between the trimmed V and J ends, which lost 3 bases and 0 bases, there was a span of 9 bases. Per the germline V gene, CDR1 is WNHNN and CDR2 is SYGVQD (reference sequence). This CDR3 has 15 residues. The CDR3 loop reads CASSEGASSGNTIYF. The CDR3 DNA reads TGCGCCAGCAGTGAAGGGGCCAGCTCTGGAAACACCATATATTTT.

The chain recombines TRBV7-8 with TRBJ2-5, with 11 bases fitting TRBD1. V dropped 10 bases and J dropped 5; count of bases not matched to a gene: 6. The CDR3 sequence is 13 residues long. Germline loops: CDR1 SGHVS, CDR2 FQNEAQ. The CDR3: CATLRDRGETQYF. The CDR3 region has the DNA TGTGCCACCCTGAGGGACAGGGGGGAGACCCAGTACTTC.

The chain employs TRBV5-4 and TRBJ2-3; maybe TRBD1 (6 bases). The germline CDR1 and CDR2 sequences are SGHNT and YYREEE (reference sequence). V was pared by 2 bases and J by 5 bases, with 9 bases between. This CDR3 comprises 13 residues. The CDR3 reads CASSLWGRDTQYF. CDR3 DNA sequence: TGTGCCAGCAGCTTATGGGGGCGAGATACGCAGTATTTT.

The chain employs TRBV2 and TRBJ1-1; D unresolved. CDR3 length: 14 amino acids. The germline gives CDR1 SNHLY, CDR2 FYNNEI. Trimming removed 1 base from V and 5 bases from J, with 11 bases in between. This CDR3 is CASSEGRKGTEAFF. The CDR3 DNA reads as TGTGCCAGCAGTGAAGGTCGTAAGGGAACTGAAGCTTTCTTT.